This T cell receptor (beta chain) was sequenced in a study of T cell responses to AZD1222 COVID-19 vaccine. The ends were cut back, 4 bases at V and 5 bases at J, with 9 bases in the middle. The length of the CDR3 is 12 residues. CDR1 and CDR2 from the germline V gene are SEHNR and FQNEAQ (reference sequence). Study-level findings and limits: A mostly white British donor set with more females was recruited, and clonal diversity was possibly underestimated.

Produced via immunoSEQ multiplex PCR; TCRdb's table is partial and in-frame only. The table records 100,000 to 120,000 clones, about 95% of them present only once. The count of this clone is one. Its target is unknown. The chain links TRBV7-9 to TRBJ2-7, with D perhaps matching TRBD2 (5 bases). Sample: peripheral blood, taken 28 days after the second AZD1222 dose. This TCR was recovered from an adult who received the AZD1222 COVID-19 vaccine. The CDR3 DNA follows: TGTGCCAGCAGCTCCGAGGGCGACGAGCAGTACTTC. Encoded protein: CASSSEGDEQYF.